This T cell receptor (beta chain) stems from a study of post-analysis software for immune sequencing data. Study overall: Relapsing-remitting, secondary progressive and progressive-relapsing courses of multiple sclerosis were included. Whole-study findings and limits: Samples from a shared batch, those prepared together, strongly co-clustered by F measure. People with multiple sclerosis had a significantly lower normalized Chao1 diversity than controls did. Several TRBV segments were more frequent in patients than controls; TRBV5-6, TRBV5-1 and TRBV20-1 belonged to this group.

Every TCR beta cDNA library bore unique molecular identifiers. TCRdb ran MiXCR on the PCR reads and lists one entry per CDR3 protein. The sample consists of more than 450,000 distinct CDR3 sequences, roughly 40% of them appearing once. Trimming cost V 6 bases and J 2 bases, with 18 bases left between them. Germline V CDR1 and CDR2: SGHRS, YFSETQ. This CDR3 has 16 residues. In the case of this clonotype: Its antigen is undetermined.

The J gene is TRBJ2-1, the V gene TRBV5-1, with a possible D match to TRBD2 (7 bases). The sample taken for sequencing was blood. The clonotype was recovered from a girl aged 5 to 17 with multiple sclerosis. CDR3 amino acids: CASNSAGGPAYNEQFF. In nucleotides, the CDR3 is TGCGCCAGCAACTCCGCCGGGGGGCCAGCCTACAATGAGCAGTTCTTC.